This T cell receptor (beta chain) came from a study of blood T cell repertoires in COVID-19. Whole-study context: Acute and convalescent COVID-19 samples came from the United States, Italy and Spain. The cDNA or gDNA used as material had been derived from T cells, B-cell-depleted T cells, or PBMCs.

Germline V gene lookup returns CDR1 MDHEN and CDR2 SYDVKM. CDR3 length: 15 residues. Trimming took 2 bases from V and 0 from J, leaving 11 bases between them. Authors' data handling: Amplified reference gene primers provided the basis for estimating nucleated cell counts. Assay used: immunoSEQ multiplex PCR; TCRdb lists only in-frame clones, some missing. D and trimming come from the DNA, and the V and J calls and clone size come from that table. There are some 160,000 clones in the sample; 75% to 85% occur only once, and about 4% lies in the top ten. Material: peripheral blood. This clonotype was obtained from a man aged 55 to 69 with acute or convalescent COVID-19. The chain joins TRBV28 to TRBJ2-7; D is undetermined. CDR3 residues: CASSLMRRSSYEQYF. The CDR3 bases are TGTGCCAGCAGTTTAATGCGGCGGAGCTCCTACGAGCAGTACTTC.